The 3 T cell receptor beta chains presented below share a single source sample, sequenced in a study of blood T cells in healthy people across ages. A sample-barcoded 5' primer and a J-beta primer mix were used in a second PCR of roughly 7 to 11 cycles. TCRdb re-called the 5' RACE reads through MiXCR, storing one row per CDR3 protein. Of over 1,500,000 distinct CDR3 sequences in the sample, around 40% were seen once. The material sequenced was blood. Source of these receptors: a human donor in good health.

The chain employs TRBV7-2 and TRBJ1-2, with D perhaps matching TRBD1 (5 bases). V lost 5 bases to trimming and J lost 6 bases, with 16 bases between them. The CDR3 has 14 amino acids. Germline loops: CDR1 SGHTA, CDR2 FQGNSA. CDR3 sequence reads: CASSTNFATDGYTF. CDR3 nucleotides: TGTGCCAGCAGCACGAACTTCGCGACAGATGGCTACACCTTC.

The J gene is TRBJ2-3, the V gene TRBV20-1; weak D call: TRBD2 (6 bases). Between the trimmed V and J ends, which lost 5 bases and 5 bases, there was a span of 20 bases. The CDR3 sequence is 15 residues long. The germline V gene has CDR1 DFQATT and CDR2 SNEGSKA (reference sequence). The CDR3 DNA sequence: TGCAGTGCTCTAAATAACCGGGACTCAGGAGATACGCAGTATTTT. This sequence encodes CSALNNRDSGDTQYF.

This clonotype came up a few times. The chain employs TRBV6-2 or TRBV6-3 and TRBJ1-5; tentatively, D is TRBD1 (6 bases). Germline values: CDR1 MNHEY, CDR2 SVGEGT. The germline V and J ends were trimmed by 6 bases and 2 bases, with 11 bases remaining between them. The CDR3 covers 14 residues. The DNA of the CDR3 is TGTGCCAGCAGGATGACAGGCGGCAATCAGCCCCAGCATTTT. It encodes CASRMTGGNQPQHF.